These 27 T cell receptor beta chains came from one sample sequenced in a study of T cell repertoires in cytomegalovirus infection. TCRdb re-derived calls from the reads in MiXCR, one entry per CDR3 protein. This sample has roughly 500,000 distinct CDR3 sequences, with roughly 43% found just once. These TCRs are of unknown antigen specificity. Sequenced material: cultured PBMCs, taken from culture after CMV antigen stimulation. The receptors were gathered from a human donor in good health (CMV status not recorded). Some clones in this sample may be carry-over from other donors' samples.

The V and J genes are TRBV5-6 and TRBJ2-7, with D possibly matching TRBD2 (6 bases). Trimming stripped 3 bases from V and 4 bases from J, with 17 bases between. CDR1 and CDR2 from the germline V gene are SGHDT and YYEEEE. This CDR3 region has 15 residues. The CDR3 DNA follows: TGTGCCAGCAGCTCCACCGGGACTTTATTATACGAGCAGTACTTC. The encoded protein is CASSSTGTLLYEQYF.

This clonotype turned up a few times. The chain carries TRBV7-2 and TRBJ2-5; no firm D call. Trimming stripped 5 bases from V and 5 bases from J, with 21 bases between. CDR3 length equals 16 residues. CDR1 and CDR2 (germline): SGHTA, FQGNSA. The chain's CDR3 is CASSPGRAVSRETQYF. As DNA, the CDR3 is TGTGCCAGCAGCCCCGGCCGGGCCGTCTCTCGGGAGACCCAGTACTTC.

This clonotype occurred a few times. This sequence joins TRBV7-8 and TRBJ2-3; TRBD1 might be the D (7 bases). There are 17 residues in the CDR3. V lost 1 base to trimming and J lost 4 bases, with 18 bases between them. Looked up from germline, CDR1 is SGHVS and CDR2 is FQNEAQ. In nucleotides, the CDR3 is TGTGCCAGCAGCTTAGATAACGGCGGGACAGACGCAGATACGCAGTATTTT. It specifies CASSLDNGGTDADTQYF.

This clonotype was counted between two and nine times. The chain links TRBV4-2 to TRBJ2-7; a weak D match, TRBD1 (7 bases). The V gene's germline CDR1 is LGHNA and CDR2 YNFKEQ. Trimming stripped 0 bases from V and 0 bases from J, with 15 bases between. This CDR3 is 17 amino acids long. The CDR3 DNA reads as TGTGCCAGCAGCCAAGATCGGCCAGGGGGGAACTCCTACGAGCAGTACTTC. Amino acid sequence: CASSQDRPGGNSYEQYF.

This clonotype was seen only once. V and J are TRBV5-1 and TRBJ2-3; 9 nucleotides align to TRBD1. CDR3 size: 15 residues. Germline CDR1 is SGHRS and CDR2 is YFSETQ. Trimming removed 3 bases from V and 6 bases from J; junction bases left unmatched: 8. The CDR3 coding sequence is TGCGCCAGCAGCTCACCGGGACAGGGTTTCGATACGCAGTATTTT. Its translation is CASSSPGQGFDTQYF.

This clonotype was detected a few times. V and J are TRBV11-3 and TRBJ2-7, with 7 bases fitting TRBD1. The V and J ends lost 5 bases and 0 bases, in that order; junction bases with no gene match: 4. Looked up from germline, CDR1 is SGHNT and CDR2 is YENEEA. CDR3 size: 14 residues. The CDR3 bases are TGTGCCAGCAGCCGACAGGGTAACTCCTACGAGCAGTACTTC. Protein: CASSRQGNSYEQYF. Variable domain in full (rest from reference TRBV11-3 and TRBJ2-7): EAGVVQSPRYKIIEKKQPVAFWCNPISGHNTLYWYLQNLGQGPELLIRYENEEAVDDSQLPKDRFSAERLKGVDSTLKIQPAELGDSAVYLCASSRQGNSYEQYFGPGTRLTVT.

The chain joins TRBV5-1 to TRBJ1-2; D is unclear. V lost 1 base and J 8 bases, leaving 18 bases between the germline ends. From germline, CDR1 is SGHRS and CDR2 YFSETQ. This CDR3 has 15 amino acids. The CDR3 sequence: CASSLNGMDGGGYTF. The CDR3, as DNA: TGCGCCAGCAGCTTGAATGGGATGGATGGTGGCGGCTACACCTTC.

The chain combines TRBV5-6 with TRBJ1-1, with 7 positions matching TRBD1. Germline assignment: CDR1 SGHDT and CDR2 YYEEEE. With V trimmed by 1 base and J by 7 bases, 10 bases remained unmatched. This CDR3 is 15 amino acids long. The CDR3 reads CASSLFPGGDLEAFF. CDR3 nucleotides: TGTGCCAGCAGCTTGTTCCCAGGGGGAGATCTTGAAGCTTTCTTT.

The CDR3 region is CATSHRGRGAYNEQFF. CDR3 coding DNA: TGTGCCACCAGTCACAGGGGACGGGGGGCTTACAATGAGCAGTTCTTC. The chain couples TRBV24-1 to TRBJ2-1; the D gene could be TRBD1 or TRBD2 (7 bases each). CDR1 and CDR2 (germline): KGHDR, SFDVKD. The CDR3 is made up of 16 amino acids. Trimming left V 6 bases short and J 4 bases short, with 18 bases between.

The chain combines TRBV6-2 or TRBV6-3 with TRBJ1-5; D unresolved. Germline V lookup: CDR1 MNHEY, CDR2 SVGEGT. Trimming took 6 bases from V and 3 from J, leaving 12 bases between them. CDR3 size: 14 residues. This CDR3 is CASRRWQPNQPQHF. The CDR3 DNA reads as TGTGCCAGCAGGCGGTGGCAGCCCAATCAGCCCCAGCATTTT.

The CDR3 DNA reads TGTGCCAGCAGCTTAGTGGGGTCCCGCAATGAGCAGTTCTTC. This sequence encodes CASSLVGSRNEQFF. The V and J genes are TRBV7-6 and TRBJ2-1; no definite D call. The germline gives CDR1 SGHVS, CDR2 FNYEAQ. The CDR3 length is 14 residues. V lost 1 base and J lost 6, with 10 bases in between. Full variable domain (outside the CDR3, taken from reference TRBV7-6 and TRBJ2-1): GAGVSQSPRYKVTKRGQDVALRCDPISGHVSLYWYRQALGQGPEFLTYFNYEAQQDKSGLPNDRFSAERPEGSISTLTIQRTEQRDSAMYRCASSLVGSRNEQFFGPGTRLTVL.

The J gene is TRBJ2-4, the V gene TRBV10-3; D remains ambiguous. The V end was cut by 7 bases, the J end by 6 bases, with 13 bases between. This CDR3 comprises 13 residues. Germline lookup yields CDR1 ENHRY and CDR2 SYGVKD. CDR3 sequence reads: CAIKADDINIQYF. CDR3 DNA: TGTGCCATCAAAGCTGACGACATAAACATTCAGTACTTC.

The rearrangement uses TRBV7-9 and TRBJ2-7; tentative D call: TRBD2 (6 bases). CDR3 size: 13 residues. V lost 5 bases and J 2 bases, leaving 10 bases between the germline ends. Germline V gene data show CDR1 as SEHNR and CDR2 as FQNEAQ (reference sequence). CDR3 nucleotides: TGTGCCAGCAGCCAATCGGGGGCCTACGAGCAGTACTTC. Protein product: CASSQSGAYEQYF.

This clonotype was observed a few times. The chain recombines TRBV19 with TRBJ2-1, with D tentatively TRBD1 (6 bases). Germline CDR1 and CDR2: LNHDA and SQIVND (reference sequence). This CDR3 is built from 14 residues. Trimming removed 1 base from V and 9 bases from J, with 13 bases in between. The chain's CDR3 is CASSIGQDNGEQFF. The CDR3 DNA sequence: TGTGCCAGTAGTATAGGACAGGACAACGGTGAGCAGTTCTTC.

The V gene is TRBV2, the J gene TRBJ2-2; 11 bases align to TRBD1. The V and J ends lost 6 bases and 11 bases, in that order; junction bases with no gene match: 8. CDR1 and CDR2 (germline): SNHLY, FYNNEI. This CDR3 comprises 14 residues. CDR3 sequence reads: CASSGQGAVKELFF. Written as DNA, the CDR3 is TGTGCCAGCAGCGGACAGGGGGCGGTAAAAGAGCTGTTTTTT.

The chain is built from TRBV6-1 and TRBJ2-1; 7 nucleotides line up with TRBD2. The CDR3 length is 16 residues. The trim removed 7 bases at V and 0 bases at J, leaving 9 bases unmatched. Looked up from germline, CDR1 is MNHNS and CDR2 is SASEGT. The CDR3 nucleotides are TGTGCCAGCAAGGTTGGGGCTAGCGGCTCCTACAATGAGCAGTTCTTC. Translating gives CASKVGASGSYNEQFF.

The sample holds a few counts of this clonotype. An end of the junction does not agree with germline; a read error may underlie this. Written as DNA, the CDR3 is TGTGCCAGCAGGTTAGCGGGAGGGCAGGCGACCCAGTACTTC. It codes for CASRLAGGQATQYF. The chain uses TRBV12-3 or TRBV12-4 and TRBJ2-5, with 11 bases that match TRBD2. This CDR3 is 14 amino acids long.

This chain joins TRBV27 and TRBJ1-1; D is undetermined. Trimming left V 10 bases short and J 3 bases short, with 15 bases between. CDR3 size: 13 residues. CDR1 is MNHEY and CDR2 is SMNVEV in the germline V gene (reference sequence). DNA of the CDR3: TGTGCCACCGCCTGGGCCGGGGACACTGAAGCTTTCTTT. This codes for CATAWAGDTEAFF.

The V gene is TRBV7-8, the J gene TRBJ1-6; 7 positions agree with TRBD1. This CDR3 is 13 amino acids long. Germline CDR1 SGHVS, CDR2 FQNEAQ. J gave up 9 bases and V 5 bases, and 4 bases lay outside the gene matches. The CDR3: CASSRTGASPLHF. DNA of the CDR3: TGTGCCAGCAGCCGCACAGGGGCTTCACCCCTCCACTTT.

This clonotype was seen a handful of times. V and J are TRBV6-2 or TRBV6-3 and TRBJ2-7; the match to TRBD1 covers 7 bases. CDR3 size: 15 residues. The J segment lost 5 bases and the V segment lost 1 base, leaving 8 bases of the junction unmatched. CDR1 is MNHEY and CDR2 is SVGEGT in the germline V gene. The CDR3, as DNA: TGTGCCAGCAGTTACTTATCCGGGACAGCCCACGAGCAGTACTTC. It specifies CASSYLSGTAHEQYF.

The rearrangement links TRBV4-1 to TRBJ1-3, with D unclear. Trimming cost V 6 bases and J 4 bases, with 16 bases left between them. Germline values: CDR1 MGHRA, CDR2 YSYEKL. The CDR3 is 15 residues long. CDR3 amino acids: CASSPWSGAGNTIYF. DNA of the CDR3: TGCGCCAGCAGTCCCTGGTCTGGAGCAGGAAACACCATATATTTT.

The V call is TRBV20-1, the J call TRBJ2-7; 11 bases match TRBD2. V was pared by 5 bases and J by 2 bases, with 5 bases of the junction left unmatched. Germline V gives CDR1 DFQATT, CDR2 SNEGSKA (reference sequence). The CDR3 loop spans 14 amino acids. The CDR3 nucleotides read TGCAGTGCTGCCTCTAGCGGGGGGACCTACGAGCAGTACTTC. The encoded protein is CSAASSGGTYEQYF.

This rearrangement joins TRBV7-1 to TRBJ2-1; a possible D gene is TRBD1 (6 bases). TRBV7-1 is marked as an open reading frame, function uncertain. CDR3 length: 16 amino acids. V gave up 2 bases and J gave up 6 bases, with 17 bases separating them. The DNA for the CDR3 is TGTGCCAGCAGCTCAATCAGGGGCGGGTCAATCAATGAGCAGTTCTTC. Protein: CASSSIRGGSINEQFF.

The rearrangement links TRBV7-9 to TRBJ2-1; 8 bases match TRBD1. The V gene end was trimmed by 5 bases and the J gene end by 7 bases; junction bases not matched to a gene: 16. Germline V lookup: CDR1 SEHNR, CDR2 FQNEAQ (reference sequence). This CDR3 is 17 amino acids long. CDR3 loop: CASSTTVGDRIRNEQFF. Written as DNA, the CDR3 is TGTGCCAGCAGCACGACGGTCGGGGACAGGATTCGAAATGAGCAGTTCTTC.

This sequence joins TRBV12-3 or TRBV12-4 and TRBJ1-2, with unresolved D. There are 13 residues in the CDR3. With 6 bases removed from V and 2 bases from J, the gap between germline ends came to 10 bases. CDR3 nucleotide sequence: TGTGCCAGCAGGATGGGTCCCAACTATGGCTACACCTTC. This sequence encodes CASRMGPNYGYTF.

At least ten counts were recorded for this clonotype. As DNA, the CDR3 is TGTGCCAGCAGCCCGGGGGGGAGCTCCTACGAGCAGTACTTC. Protein product: CASSPGGSSYEQYF. The chain joins TRBV7-2 to TRBJ2-7; 8 bases are shared with TRBD2. There are 14 residues in the CDR3. Germline CDR1 is SGHTA and CDR2 is FQGNSA. The trim removed 5 bases at V and 0 bases at J, leaving 3 bases unmatched. The variable domain in full, with the rest retrieved from reference TRBV7-2 and TRBJ2-7, is GAGVSQSPSNKVTEKGKDVELRCDPISGHTALYWYRQSLGQGLEFLIYFQGNSAPDKSGLPSDRFSAERTGGSVSTLTIQRTQQEDSAVYLCASSPGGSSYEQYFGPGTRLTVT.

The chain joins TRBV15 to TRBJ1-2; D gene unclear. Looked up from germline, CDR1 is LNHNV and CDR2 is YYDKDF (reference sequence). Trimming shortened V by 1 base and J by 0 bases, and 3 bases separated the two germline ends. This CDR3 region has 13 residues. CDR3: CATSRVPNYGYTF. In DNA, the CDR3 is TGTGCCACCAGCAGAGTTCCTAACTATGGCTACACCTTC.